This TCR beta chain was found in a study of cytomegalovirus exposure and HLA in healthy donors. Only one count was recorded for this clone. PCR primers comprised 60 Vbeta and 13 Jbeta primers. Sequencing was performed with immunoSEQ multiplex PCR; in TCRdb, only in-frame clones are kept and a portion is missing. The table lists roughly 130,000 clones, over 60% of them singletons, with 1% in the top ten. The V end lost 5 bases, the J end lost 3 bases, and 9 bases lay between the germline ends. Germline-derived CDR1 and CDR2 are LNHDA and SQIVND (reference sequence). The CDR3 runs to 13 residues. V is TRBV19 and J is TRBJ2-3; TRBD1 might be the D (6 bases). Sequencing was performed on PBMCs. The receptor comes from a human donor in good health. In DNA form, the CDR3 reads TGTGCCAGTAGTGCGACAGGTACAGATACGCAGTATTTT. Residues: CASSATGTDTQYF.